What follows is one TCR beta chain and its context. Measured with immunoSEQ multiplex PCR; TCRdb has only the in-frame clones, and not every one. The sample comprises about 65,000 clones, more than 80% of which are singletons, and just under 15% rests with the top ten. The record originates from a study of blood T cell repertoires in COVID-19. The germline CDR1 and CDR2 sequences are KGHDR and SFDVKD. V shed 3 bases, J shed 4 bases, and the junction held 4 bases outside the gene matches. The CDR3 is made up of 15 amino acids. The sequence came from a man aged 80 or over with acute or convalescent COVID-19. The sample comprised peripheral blood. The chain employs TRBV24-1 and TRBJ2-3, with TRBD1 matching 9 bases. The CDR3 sequence is CATSDNRGRADTQYF. CDR3 in DNA: TGTGCCACCAGTGATAACAGGGGGCGGGCAGATACGCAGTATTTT.